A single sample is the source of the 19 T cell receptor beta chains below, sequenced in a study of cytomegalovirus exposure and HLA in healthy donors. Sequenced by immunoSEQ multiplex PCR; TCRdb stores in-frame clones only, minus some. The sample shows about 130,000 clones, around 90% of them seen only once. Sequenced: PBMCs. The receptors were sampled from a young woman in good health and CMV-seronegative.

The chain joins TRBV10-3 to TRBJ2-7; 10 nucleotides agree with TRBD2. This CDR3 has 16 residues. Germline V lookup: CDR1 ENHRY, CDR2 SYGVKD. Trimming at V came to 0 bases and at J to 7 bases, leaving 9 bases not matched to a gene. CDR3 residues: CAISESWTSGTGEQYF. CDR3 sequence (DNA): TGTGCCATCAGTGAGTCTTGGACTAGCGGAACGGGGGAGCAGTACTTC.

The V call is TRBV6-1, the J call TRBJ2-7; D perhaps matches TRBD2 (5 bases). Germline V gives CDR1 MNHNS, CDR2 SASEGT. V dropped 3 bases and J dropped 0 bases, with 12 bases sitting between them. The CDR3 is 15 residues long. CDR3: CASSEDDSASYEQYF. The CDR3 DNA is TGTGCCAGCAGTGAGGATGATAGCGCCTCCTACGAGCAGTACTTC.

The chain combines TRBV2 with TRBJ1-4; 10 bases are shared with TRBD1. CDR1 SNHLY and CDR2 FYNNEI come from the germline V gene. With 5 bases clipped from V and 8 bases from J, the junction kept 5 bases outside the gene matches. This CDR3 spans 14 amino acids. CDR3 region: CASSRTGGREKLFF. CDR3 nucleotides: TGTGCCAGCAGTAGGACAGGGGGTCGAGAAAAACTGTTTTTT.

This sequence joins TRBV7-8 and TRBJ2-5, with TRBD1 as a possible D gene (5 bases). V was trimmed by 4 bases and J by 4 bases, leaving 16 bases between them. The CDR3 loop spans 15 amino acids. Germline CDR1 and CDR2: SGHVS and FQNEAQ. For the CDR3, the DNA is TGTGCCAGCAGCTCCCCGCAGGGAATCGGAGAGACCCAGTACTTC. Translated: CASSSPQGIGETQYF.

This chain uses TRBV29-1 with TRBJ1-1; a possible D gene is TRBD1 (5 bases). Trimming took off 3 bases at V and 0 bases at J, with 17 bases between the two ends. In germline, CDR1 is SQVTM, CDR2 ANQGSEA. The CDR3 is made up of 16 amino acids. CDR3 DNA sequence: TGCAGCGTTGAGTACAGGCGATCTACCATGAACACTGAAGCTTTCTTT. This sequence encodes CSVEYRRSTMNTEAFF.

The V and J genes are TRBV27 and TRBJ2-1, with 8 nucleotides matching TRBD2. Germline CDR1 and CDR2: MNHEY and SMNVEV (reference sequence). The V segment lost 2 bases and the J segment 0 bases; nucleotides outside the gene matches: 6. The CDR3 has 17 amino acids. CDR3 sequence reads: CASSLASGGSSYNEQFF. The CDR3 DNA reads TGTGCCAGCAGTTTAGCCAGCGGGGGTAGCTCCTACAATGAGCAGTTCTTC.

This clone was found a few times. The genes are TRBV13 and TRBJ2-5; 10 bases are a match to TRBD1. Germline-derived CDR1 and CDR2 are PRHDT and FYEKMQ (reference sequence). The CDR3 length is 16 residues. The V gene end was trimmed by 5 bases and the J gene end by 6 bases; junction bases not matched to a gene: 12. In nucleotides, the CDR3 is TGTGCCAGCAGCCGGATAGTCCGGGGACAGGGGAAGACCCAGTACTTC. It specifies CASSRIVRGQGKTQYF.

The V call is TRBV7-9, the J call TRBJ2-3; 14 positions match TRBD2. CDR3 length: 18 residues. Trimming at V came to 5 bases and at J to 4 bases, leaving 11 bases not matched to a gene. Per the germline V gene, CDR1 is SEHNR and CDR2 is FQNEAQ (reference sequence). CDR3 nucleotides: TGTGCCAGCAGCAACTCTCCGGGACTAGCGGGAGAGGCAGATACGCAGTATTTT. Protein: CASSNSPGLAGEADTQYF.

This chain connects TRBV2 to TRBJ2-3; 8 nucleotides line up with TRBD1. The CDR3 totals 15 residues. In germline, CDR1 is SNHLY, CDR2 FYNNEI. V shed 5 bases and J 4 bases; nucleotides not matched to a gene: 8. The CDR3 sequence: CASSPDQGAADTQYF. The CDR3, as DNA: TGTGCCAGCAGTCCCGACCAGGGGGCCGCAGATACGCAGTATTTT.

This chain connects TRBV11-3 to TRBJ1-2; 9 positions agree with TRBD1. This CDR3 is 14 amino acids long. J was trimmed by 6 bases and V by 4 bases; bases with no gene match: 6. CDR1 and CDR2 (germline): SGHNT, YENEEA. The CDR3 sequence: CASSYRQGGDGYTF. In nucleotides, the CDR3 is TGTGCCAGCAGCTACCGACAGGGGGGAGATGGCTACACCTTC.

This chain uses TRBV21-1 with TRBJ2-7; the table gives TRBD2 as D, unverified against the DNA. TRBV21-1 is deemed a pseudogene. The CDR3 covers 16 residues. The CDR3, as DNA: TGTGCCAGCAGCATTAGACTAGCGGGTTTCTCCTACGAGCAGTACTTC. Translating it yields CASSIRLAGFSYEQYF.

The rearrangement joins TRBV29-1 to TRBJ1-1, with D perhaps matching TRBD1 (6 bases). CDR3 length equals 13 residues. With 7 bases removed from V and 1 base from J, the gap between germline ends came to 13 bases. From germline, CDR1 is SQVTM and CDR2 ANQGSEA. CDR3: CSAVLGGNTEAFF. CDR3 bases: TGCAGCGCCGTTTTAGGGGGGAACACTGAAGCTTTCTTT.

In DNA form, the CDR3 reads TGTGCCAGCAGCCCGGGAGTCAAGACCGTCCGCTCTGGAAACACCATATATTTT. Residues: CASSPGVKTVRSGNTIYF. The rearrangement joins TRBV7-9 to TRBJ1-3, with D unclear. Germline CDR1 and CDR2: SEHNR and FQNEAQ (reference sequence). The CDR3 consists of 18 residues. V was shortened by 5 bases and J by 0 bases, with 20 bases between the two germline ends.

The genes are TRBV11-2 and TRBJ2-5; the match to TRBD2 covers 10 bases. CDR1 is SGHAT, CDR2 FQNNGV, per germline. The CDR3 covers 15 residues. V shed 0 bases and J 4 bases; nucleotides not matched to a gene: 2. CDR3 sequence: CASSLEAGGGETQYF. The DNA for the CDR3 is TGTGCCAGCAGCTTAGAAGCGGGAGGGGGAGAGACCCAGTACTTC.

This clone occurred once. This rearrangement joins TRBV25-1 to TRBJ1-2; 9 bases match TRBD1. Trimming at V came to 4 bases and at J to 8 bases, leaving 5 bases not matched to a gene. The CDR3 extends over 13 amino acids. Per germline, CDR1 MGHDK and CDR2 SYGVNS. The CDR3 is CASSAGQGWGYTF. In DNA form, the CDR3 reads TGTGCCAGCAGTGCGGGACAGGGCTGGGGCTACACCTTC.

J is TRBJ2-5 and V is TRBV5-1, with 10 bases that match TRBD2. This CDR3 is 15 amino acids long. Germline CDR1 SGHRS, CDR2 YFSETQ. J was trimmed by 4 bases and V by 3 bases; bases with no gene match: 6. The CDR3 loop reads CASSWLAGDLETQYF. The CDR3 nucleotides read TGCGCCAGCAGCTGGCTAGCGGGAGATTTAGAGACCCAGTACTTC.

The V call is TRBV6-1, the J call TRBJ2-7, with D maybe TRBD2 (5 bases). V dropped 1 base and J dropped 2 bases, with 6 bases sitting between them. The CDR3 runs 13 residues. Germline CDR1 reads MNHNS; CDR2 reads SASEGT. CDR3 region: CASSEVATYEQYF. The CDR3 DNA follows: TGTGCCAGCAGTGAAGTAGCGACCTACGAGCAGTACTTC.

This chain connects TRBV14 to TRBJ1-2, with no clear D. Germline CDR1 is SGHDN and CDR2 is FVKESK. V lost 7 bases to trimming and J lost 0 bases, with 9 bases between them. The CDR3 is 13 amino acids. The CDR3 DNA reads TGTGCCAGCACCCCGGTTCCTAACTATGGCTACACCTTC. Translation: CASTPVPNYGYTF.

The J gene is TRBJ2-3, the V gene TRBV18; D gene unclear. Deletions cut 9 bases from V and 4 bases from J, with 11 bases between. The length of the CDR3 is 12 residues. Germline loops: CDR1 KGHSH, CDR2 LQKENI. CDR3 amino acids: CASFGVADTQYF. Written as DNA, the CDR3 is TGTGCCAGTTTCGGAGTGGCAGATACGCAGTATTTT.